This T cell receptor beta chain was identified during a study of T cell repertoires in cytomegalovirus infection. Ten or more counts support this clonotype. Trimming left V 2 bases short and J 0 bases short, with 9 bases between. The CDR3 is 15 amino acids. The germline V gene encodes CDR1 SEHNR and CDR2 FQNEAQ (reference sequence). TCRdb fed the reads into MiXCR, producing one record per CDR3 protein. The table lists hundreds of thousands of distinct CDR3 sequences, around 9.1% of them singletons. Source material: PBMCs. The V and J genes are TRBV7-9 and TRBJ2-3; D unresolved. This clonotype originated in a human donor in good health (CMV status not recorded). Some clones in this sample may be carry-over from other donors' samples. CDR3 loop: CASSLTEQSTDTQYF. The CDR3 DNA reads TGTGCCAGCAGCTTAACTGAACAGAGCACAGATACGCAGTATTTT.